Given below is one T cell receptor beta chain in context. This clonotype has ten or more counts. The specificity of this receptor is unknown. Qualities for individual bases were not recorded, and no much larger clone is one base off. The sample originates from a study of T cells in Graves' hyperthyroidism and ophthalmopathy (dated by TCRdb to between 2019 and 2020). For context, the study as a whole: Peripheral blood samples were taken at initial diagnosis, before any treatment was given. For training and testing, the 95 to 100 patients in the discovery cohort were randomly divided in a 7:3 ratio. To identify distinguishing TCR V-J signatures, a discovery cohort of roughly 100 patients was used, comprising 43 with Graves' ophthalmopathy and around 57 with stable Graves' hyperthyroidism. The paper describes TCR Vbeta CDR3 sequencing of around 130 peripheral blood samples, made up of about 40 ophthalmopathy patients, some 80 hyperthyroidism patients and around 17 progressor patients. Prospective prediction of ophthalmopathy was tested in an independent validation cohort consisting of roughly 19 hyperthyroidism patients and more than 15 patients who later progressed to ophthalmopathy. Once sampling was done, hyperthyroidism patients were given methimazole at a starting dose of 30 mg daily, whereas ophthalmopathy patients were given high-dose intravenous methylprednisolone. Thyroid tissue and blood T-cell repertoires from more than five Graves' hyperthyroidism patients were also compared in the study. Results and caveats for the whole study, not just this receptor: Sample size was not statistically predetermined, and investigators were not blinded to group allocation. Blood samples also contained most of the expanded thyroid clonotypes (frequency above 0.001), which suggests that blood repertoires may reflect thyroid immune responses. In validation, the model predicted progression to ophthalmopathy a median of roughly 6.5 months before onset, with about 70% sensitivity and roughly 77% specificity. A 13 V-J signature model separated ophthalmopathy from stable hyperthyroidism, with around 88% sensitivity and about 81% specificity in cross-validation and 80%/75% in testing.

In the ophthalmopathy patients, disease was moderately to severely active, with a Clinical Activity Score of 3 or more, a NOSPECS grade of 4 or more, and a duration of less than 3 months. Exclusion was applied to patients with uncontrolled infections, other autoimmune diseases, pregnancy or lactation. Diagnoses were based on clinical symptoms, serum thyroxine and TRAb, thyroid ultrasound and orbital computed tomography. PBMCs were separated from under 12 ml of fresh peripheral blood using Ficoll-Paque density gradient centrifugation. Trizol reagent was used to extract total RNA, and RNA quality was then checked on an Agilent 2100 Bioanalyzer. TCR beta CDR3 regions were amplified from RNA transcripts. The TCR CDR3 was subjected to a first round of RT-PCR using the HTBI primer set and the Qiagen OneStep RT-PCR kit. A second multiplex PCR round built the libraries, followed by size selection and purification. Paired-end sequencing of the libraries was performed with 100 bp reads on an Illumina HiSeq2000. In the authors' own workflow: Raw data were processed with SOAPnuke, discarding reads with adapters, uncalled bases, mean Phred below 15, or no exact constant-primer or identifier match. COPE v1.2.5 was used to merge the high-quality paired reads, and each unique nucleotide sequence was defined as a clonotype. MiTCR v1.1 was used to align clonotypes to the IMGT TRBV, TRBD and TRBJ reference segments. Only V-J combinations with frequency above 0.0001, covering roughly 99% of repertoires, were analysed. A TCS score was defined as the ratio between F50 (clonal expansion) and ExV (chaos), using BLOSUM62-based TCRdist between CDR3 peptides within each V-J. Welch's t-statistics and random forest reduced around 550 V-J features to 13, which were used in a naive Bayes classifier (R e1071). TCRdb handled the public reads itself, with Q25 trimming in fastp and clone calling in MiXCR, and kept productive beta chains. Rows are unified per CDR3 protein, each entry keeping the most common DNA and genes. It is TCRdb's table, rather than the study itself, that gives the V and J calls and clone size. The sample table holds a few hundred thousand distinct CDR3 sequences, of which approximately 18% were seen once. Of the sample, roughly 15% falls within the top ten clones.

The sequenced material came from blood. The clonotype comes from a woman aged 40 to 50 with Graves' ophthalmopathy.

The sequenced DNA: TGTGCCAGCAGTCCACAGGGTCTTGGCTATGGCTACACCTTC. Its protein is CASSPQGLGYGYTF. This sequence uses TRBV12-3 or TRBV12-4 and TRBJ1-2; TRBD1 might be the D gene, on 6 matching bases. The CDR3 covers 14 residues, taking in both the cysteine and the phenylalanine. This entry keeps only the CDR3 DNA: 42 bases, framed from base 1. V sheds 5 bases and J sheds 4 bases, leaving 14 bases between their ends.